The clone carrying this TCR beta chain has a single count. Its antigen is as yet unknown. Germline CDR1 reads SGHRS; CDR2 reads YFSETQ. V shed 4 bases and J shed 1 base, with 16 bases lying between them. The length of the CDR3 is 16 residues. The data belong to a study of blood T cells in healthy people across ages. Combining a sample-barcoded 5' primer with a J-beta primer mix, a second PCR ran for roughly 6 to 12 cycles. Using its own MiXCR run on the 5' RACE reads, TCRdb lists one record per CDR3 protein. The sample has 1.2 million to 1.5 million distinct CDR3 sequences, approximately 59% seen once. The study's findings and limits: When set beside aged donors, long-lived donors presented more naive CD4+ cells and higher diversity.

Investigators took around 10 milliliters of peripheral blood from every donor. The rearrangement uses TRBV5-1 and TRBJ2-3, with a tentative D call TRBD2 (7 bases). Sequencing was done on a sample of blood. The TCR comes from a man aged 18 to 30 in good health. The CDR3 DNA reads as TGCGCCAGCAGCCCACTTGGGGGGGCGGGCACAGATACGCAGTATTTT. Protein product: CASSPLGGAGTDTQYF.